This T cell receptor (beta chain) came from a study of T cells after yellow fever vaccination. This clonotype turned up a few times. The antigen remains unidentified. UMIs and a universal primer site were added when TCR cDNA was made by 5'RACE template switching. A single record per CDR3 protein comes from TCRdb applying MiXCR to the 5' RACE reads. The data contain roughly 350,000 distinct CDR3 sequences, 4.1% of them singletons. Study results and limitations: Clones that expanded after primary vaccination mostly reappeared after the booster (just over 95% CD4, approximately 85% CD8).

Deletions cut 6 bases from V and 2 bases from J, with 17 bases between. The CDR3 spans 15 residues. The V gene's germline CDR1 is LGHNT and CDR2 FRNRAP. The chain carries TRBV12-5 and TRBJ2-7, with D possibly matching TRBD1 (6 bases). The specimen comprised PBMCs, sampled 5 days after the yellow fever booster vaccination. This TCR was sampled from a young man who received the YFV17D yellow fever vaccine. CDR3 sequence reads: CASGPGQIRAYEQYF. Written as DNA, the CDR3 is TGTGCTAGTGGCCCCGGACAGATCCGGGCCTACGAGCAGTACTTC.